These 32 T cell receptor beta chains share one sample of origin, sequenced in a study of blood T cell repertoires in COVID-19. This table comes from immunoSEQ multiplex PCR, and its TCRdb copy is limited to in-frame clones, with some not included. The repertoire has roughly 150,000 clones, roughly 93% of them found once; the top ten carry around 2%. Sequencing was done on a sample of peripheral blood. Every receptor here comes from a woman aged 55-75 years with COVID-19, enrolled during active disease.

The rearrangement uses TRBV27 and TRBJ1-5; tentative D call: TRBD1 (5 bases). CDR3 size: 13 residues. Germline loops: CDR1 MNHEY, CDR2 SMNVEV (reference sequence). The V end was cut by 3 bases, the J end by 7 bases, with 10 bases between. CDR3 region: CASSLWGDQPQHF. The CDR3, as DNA: TGTGCCAGCAGTTTGTGGGGGGACCAGCCCCAGCATTTT.

The CDR3 here is CASDRSGNTIYF. The DNA of the CDR3 is TGTGCCTCTGACAGGTCTGGAAACACCATATATTTT. The genes are TRBV30 and TRBJ1-3; maybe TRBD1 (6 bases). V lost 7 bases and J lost 1, with 8 bases in between. This CDR3 has 12 amino acids. The germline V gene has CDR1 GTSNPN and CDR2 SVGIG (reference sequence).

As to this clone: At one end the junction does not follow the germline gene, possibly because of a read error. The V and J genes are TRBV7-7 and TRBJ2-2; D is ambiguous. The CDR3 spans 14 residues. Germline V gene sequence: CDR1 SSHAT, CDR2 FNYEAQ (reference sequence). The CDR3 region has the DNA TGTGCTAGCAGCTTAGGCGTCTCCTCCGGGGAGCTGTTTTTT. Translation: CASSLGVSSGELFF.

The chain joins TRBV4-3 to TRBJ1-3; D might be TRBD1 (6 bases). The germline V and J ends were trimmed by 0 bases and 4 bases, with 13 bases remaining between them. The CDR3 is 16 amino acids. Germline CDR1 is LGHNA and CDR2 is YSLEER. CDR3 region: CASSQDLPGAGNTIYF. As DNA, the CDR3 is TGCGCCAGCAGCCAAGATCTTCCAGGGGCCGGAAACACCATATATTTT.

V gene TRBV7-9 combines with J gene TRBJ1-5; D is unresolved. Per germline, CDR1 SEHNR and CDR2 FQNEAQ (reference sequence). CDR3 length equals 13 residues. V lost 5 bases, J lost 5 bases, and 10 bases lay in between. The CDR3 DNA reads as TGTGCCAGCAGCCGCCTCGGGGATCAGCCCCAGCATTTT. This gives the protein CASSRLGDQPQHF. The full variable domain, in which reference TRBV7-9 and TRBJ1-5 provide the parts outside the CDR3, is DTGVSQNPRHKITKRGQNVTFRCDPISEHNRLYWYRQTLGQGPEFLTYFQNEAQLEKSRLLSDRFSAERPKGSFSTLEIQRTEQGDSAMYLCASSRLGDQPQHFGDGTRLSIL.

The chain combines TRBV19 with TRBJ1-3; the D is unclear. The CDR3 totals 16 residues. Trimming took off 5 bases at V and 1 base at J, with 15 bases between the two ends. Germline CDR1 and CDR2: LNHDA and SQIVND (reference sequence). The CDR3 coding sequence is TGTGCCAGTAGTCCAAACGATCCAGGTTCTGGAAACACCATATATTTT. Amino acids: CASSPNDPGSGNTIYF.

The chain employs TRBV7-2 and TRBJ2-2; D is ambiguous. The CDR3 extends over 15 amino acids. The germline V gene encodes CDR1 SGHTA and CDR2 FQGNSA. V was cut by 4 bases and J by 4 bases, with 13 bases left in between. CDR3 coding DNA: TGTGCCAGCAGCTCAAACGACTGGCCCACCGGGGAGCTGTTTTTT. This gives the protein CASSSNDWPTGELFF.

The chain uses TRBV3-1 (or the pseudogene TRBV3-2) and TRBJ2-5; TRBD2 aligns across 8 bases. The germline CDR1 and CDR2 sequences are LGHDT and YNNKEL (reference sequence). Trimming at V came to 0 bases and at J to 1 base, leaving 10 bases not matched to a gene. This CDR3 spans 18 amino acids. The CDR3 nucleotides read TGTGCCAGCAGCCAAGATCTTGTTGCGGGGGGACTCCAAGAGACCCAGTACTTC. Translation gives CASSQDLVAGGLQETQYF.

The chain links TRBV4-1 to TRBJ1-1; the D gene is possibly TRBD1 (5 bases). Trimming left V 0 bases short and J 8 bases short, with 13 bases between. The CDR3 loop spans 14 amino acids. Germline V gives CDR1 MGHRA, CDR2 YSYEKL. The CDR3 DNA sequence: TGCGCCAGCAGCCAAGATGTCGCGGGGCCGGAAGCTTTCTTT. Translating it yields CASSQDVAGPEAFF.

The CDR3 reads CAARQGDYGYTF. CDR3 nucleotide sequence: TGTGCCGCAAGGCAGGGTGACTATGGCTACACCTTC. The V and J genes are TRBV10-3 and TRBJ1-2; a possible D gene is TRBD1 (5 bases). CDR1 is ENHRY and CDR2 is SYGVKD in the germline V gene. V was trimmed by 11 bases and J by 3 bases, leaving 13 bases between them. This CDR3 contains 12 residues.

This clone has only one observation. One end of the junction is discordant with germline, which a read error may explain. The chain employs TRBV3-1 (or the pseudogene TRBV3-2) and TRBJ1-1; no firm D call. Germline assignment: CDR1 LGHDT and CDR2 YNNKEL (reference sequence). This CDR3 region has 13 residues. CDR3 DNA sequence: TGTGCCAGCCGCCAAGGGAGTGCGGCTGAAGCTTTCTTT. Its translation is CASRQGSAAEAFF.

The J gene is TRBJ1-2, the V gene TRBV6-1; D gene ambiguous. The CDR3 length is 13 residues. V was pared by 0 bases and J by 6 bases, with 8 bases between. Germline V gene lookup returns CDR1 MNHNS and CDR2 SASEGT. The CDR3 DNA follows: TGTGCCAGCAGTGAAGCCCCCCAGGATGGCTACACCTTC. Its protein product is CASSEAPQDGYTF.

The CDR3 DNA reads TGTGCCAGCAGTGATGTAGAGGGAGGTCGTGGCTACACCTTC. This sequence encodes CASSDVEGGRGYTF. The chain is built from TRBV6-1 and TRBJ1-2; D remains unclear. The germline V gene has CDR1 MNHNS and CDR2 SASEGT. The CDR3 has 14 residues. Trimming pared 3 bases from V and 7 bases from J, leaving 15 bases between.

The rearrangement uses TRBV30 and TRBJ2-7; 10 nucleotides align to TRBD1. The CDR3 extends over 13 amino acids. Germline V CDR1 and CDR2: GTSNPN, SVGIG (reference sequence). The V gene end was trimmed by 1 base and the J gene end by 6 bases; junction bases not matched to a gene: 3. CDR3 amino acids: CAWSAGTGAEQYF. The CDR3 bases are TGTGCCTGGAGTGCCGGGACAGGGGCCGAGCAGTACTTC.

J is TRBJ2-2 and V is TRBV4-2, with 11 positions matching TRBD2. The CDR3 is 16 residues long. Germline V lookup: CDR1 LGHNA, CDR2 YNFKEQ. Trimming took 0 bases from V and 7 from J; bases not matched to a gene: 4. Written as DNA, the CDR3 is TGTGCCAGCAGCCAAGAACTAGCGGGGGTGGGCGGGGAGCTGTTTTTT. It codes for CASSQELAGVGGELFF.

The chain has TRBV10-3 and TRBJ2-7, with TRBD1 as a possible D gene (6 bases). Per the germline V gene, CDR1 is ENHRY and CDR2 is SYGVKD. This CDR3 has 14 amino acids. Trimming removed 0 bases at V and 3 bases at J, with 9 bases between. The CDR3 loop is CAISESTGIYEQYF. Written as DNA, the CDR3 is TGTGCCATCAGTGAGTCTACAGGGATCTACGAGCAGTACTTC.

The V and J genes are TRBV2 and TRBJ1-2; D unclear. Germline values: CDR1 SNHLY, CDR2 FYNNEI. Trimming took off 7 bases at V and 2 bases at J, with 14 bases between the two ends. CDR3 length: 14 amino acids. Here the CDR3 DNA reads TGTGCCAGCACCGATCCAGGTTCCAACTATGGCTACACCTTC. This encodes CASTDPGSNYGYTF.

CDR3 DNA sequence: TGCGCCAGCAGCCTCGGACAGGCACTGAACACCGGGGAGCTGTTTTTT. Residues: CASSLGQALNTGELFF. This chain joins TRBV4-1 and TRBJ2-2, with TRBD1 identical over 7 bases. After removal of 4 bases from V and 1 base from J, the junction contained 6 bases not matched to a gene. Germline values: CDR1 MGHRA, CDR2 YSYEKL. The CDR3 runs to 16 residues.

J is TRBJ2-7 and V is TRBV9; 7 bases fit TRBD1. V lost 4 bases and J lost 3; bases outside the gene matches: 7. The CDR3 sequence is 14 residues long. Germline V gene data show CDR1 as SGDLS and CDR2 as YYNGEE. The chain's CDR3 is CASSSGTAHYEQYF. The CDR3 DNA reads TGTGCCAGCAGCTCCGGGACAGCCCACTACGAGCAGTACTTC.

CDR3 DNA sequence: TGTGCCAGCTCACTGGGGCAGCCCTACGAGCAGTACTTC. Its translation: CASSLGQPYEQYF. The chain recombines TRBV18 with TRBJ2-7; D possibly corresponds to TRBD1 (5 bases). CDR1 and CDR2 (germline): KGHSH, LQKENI. The CDR3 contains 13 residues. V was cut by 4 bases and J by 2 bases, with 9 bases left in between.

The rearrangement joins TRBV27 to TRBJ1-5; 7 bases line up with TRBD1. Germline lookup yields CDR1 MNHEY and CDR2 SMNVEV (reference sequence). V dropped 7 bases and J dropped 7; count of bases not matched to a gene: 10. The length of the CDR3 is 14 residues. The CDR3 protein is CASKDRQGNQPQHF. The CDR3 DNA sequence: TGTGCCAGCAAGGACCGACAGGGAAACCAGCCCCAGCATTTT.

The J gene is TRBJ2-2, the V gene TRBV6-5; maybe TRBD1 (6 bases). Germline CDR1 MNHEY, CDR2 SVGAGI. Between the trimmed V and J ends, which lost 6 bases and 2 bases, there was a span of 13 bases. The CDR3 is 15 residues long. CDR3 residues: CASRPTGQNTGELFF. The CDR3 DNA is TGTGCCAGCAGGCCTACAGGGCAAAACACCGGGGAGCTGTTTTTT.

The J gene is TRBJ1-1, the V gene TRBV6-5, with D possibly matching TRBD1 (5 bases). The germline gives CDR1 MNHEY, CDR2 SVGAGI. The V end was cut by 0 bases, the J end by 9 bases, with 14 bases between. The CDR3 consists of 14 residues. CDR3 in DNA: TGTGCCAGCAGTTACTCCTCGGGGGTTCGCCAAGCTTTCTTT. Its translation: CASSYSSGVRQAFF.

The sample holds one count of this clone. This rearrangement joins TRBV7-2 to TRBJ2-1, with TRBD1 identical over 7 bases. The CDR3 is 16 residues long. V lost 5 bases to trimming and J lost 7 bases; unmatched junction nucleotides: 14. Germline assignment: CDR1 SGHTA and CDR2 FQGNSA. The CDR3 nucleotides are TGTGCCAGCAGCGACTCACACAGGGGATCGGGAAATGAGCAGTTCTTC. Protein sequence: CASSDSHRGSGNEQFF.

The chain links TRBV9 to TRBJ1-3; D call uncertain. V dropped 4 bases and J dropped 0 bases, with 14 bases sitting between them. This CDR3 spans 16 amino acids. From germline, CDR1 is SGDLS and CDR2 YYNGEE. CDR3 in DNA: TGTGCCAGCAGCTCAACGACTCCTTTCTCTGGAAACACCATATATTTT. Its translation is CASSSTTPFSGNTIYF.

The gene calls are TRBV4-2 and TRBJ1-5; D gene unclear. The V and J ends lost 4 bases and 5 bases respectively, with 9 bases between them. This CDR3 is built from 13 residues. From germline, CDR1 is LGHNA and CDR2 YNFKEQ. The chain's CDR3 is CASSRLADQPQHF. In DNA form, the CDR3 reads TGTGCCAGCAGCCGTTTAGCCGATCAGCCCCAGCATTTT.

The chain has TRBV19 and TRBJ2-7; the D is unclear. CDR3 length equals 15 residues. Germline CDR1 reads LNHDA; CDR2 reads SQIVND (reference sequence). V was trimmed by 3 bases and J by 5 bases, leaving 17 bases between them. The CDR3 sequence is CASSISLTSADEQYF. The DNA for the CDR3 is TGTGCCAGTAGTATCTCCCTGACTTCGGCGGACGAGCAGTACTTC.

CDR3 protein: CASSLSGGELFF. The CDR3 DNA reads TGTGCCAGCAGTTTATCGGGTGGGGAGCTGTTTTTT. The chain couples TRBV12-3 or TRBV12-4 to TRBJ2-2; D is uncertain. The CDR3 has 12 amino acids. Trimming left V 2 bases short and J 8 bases short, with 6 bases between.

The V call is TRBV29-1, the J call TRBJ2-6; D remains unclear. The CDR3 extends over 15 amino acids. Germline CDR1 is SQVTM and CDR2 is ANQGSEA. Deletions cut 2 bases from V and 4 bases from J, with 12 bases between. The CDR3 protein is CSVELSESGANVLTF. Here the CDR3 DNA reads TGCAGCGTTGAACTTTCGGAGTCAGGGGCCAACGTCCTGACTTTC.

The chain recombines TRBV19 with TRBJ1-1; weak D call: TRBD1 (5 bases). Trimming removed 4 bases from V and 6 bases from J, with 18 bases in between. The CDR3 consists of 15 residues. Germline assignment: CDR1 LNHDA and CDR2 SQIVND (reference sequence). DNA for the CDR3: TGTGCCAGTAGTACCGCTCCAGGGAATCTGGCTGAAGCTTTCTTT. This gives the protein CASSTAPGNLAEAFF.

This chain links TRBV9 with TRBJ2-7; 9 bases map to TRBD1. CDR1 and CDR2 from the germline V gene are SGDLS and YYNGEE. Germline trimming cut 4 bases from V and 6 bases from J; bases unmatched to any gene: 11. The CDR3 extends over 15 amino acids. The CDR3 reads CASSPRTGDPLEQYF. DNA of the CDR3: TGTGCCAGCAGCCCCAGGACAGGGGACCCTCTCGAGCAGTACTTC.

The genes are TRBV11-3 and TRBJ1-2; 11 positions agree with TRBD1. The CDR3 totals 16 residues. CDR1 and CDR2 (germline): SGHNT, YENEEA. The V gene end was trimmed by 5 bases and the J gene end by 5 bases; junction bases not matched to a gene: 10. CDR3 amino acids: CASSVRRDRGNYGYTF. The CDR3 DNA reads TGTGCCAGCAGCGTCCGCAGGGACAGGGGGAATTATGGCTACACCTTC.